This is a list of T cell receptor beta chains from one sample in a study of blood T cell repertoires in COVID-19. The table came from immunoSEQ multiplex PCR; TCRdb's copy has only in-frame clones and leaves some out. The sample includes some 46,000 clones, approximately 87% seen only once; the top ten take 4.7%. Sample: peripheral blood. These receptor sequences come from a human donor in a cohort sampled during active COVID-19. Each CDR3 is given with its conserved first and last residue.

V gene	J gene	CDR3 protein
TRBV20-1	TRBJ2-5	CSASWGGKETQYF
TRBV6-5	TRBJ1-6	CASSPTGLPLHF
TRBV7-7	TRBJ2-1	CASSRDSGMNNEQFF
TRBV15	TRBJ1-2	CATRPWDSNYGYTF
TRBV3-1/TRBV3-2	TRBJ2-1	CASSQVKGLAPEQFF
TRBV18	TRBJ1-5	CASSSTGGNQPQHF
TRBV27	TRBJ1-5	CASSLRWGGNQPQHF
TRBV6-2/TRBV6-3	TRBJ2-7	CASSYLAGTTYEQYF
TRBV3-1/TRBV3-2	TRBJ2-2	CASSHTGTRGTGELFF
TRBV29-1	TRBJ2-7	CSVLRSGYEQYF
TRBV6-6	TRBJ2-1	CASRGTGNEQFF
TRBV15	TRBJ1-6	CATSREGGLYSPLHF
TRBV30	TRBJ2-1	CAWSPMGDNEQFF
TRBV18	TRBJ2-1	CASSPVRDREPEQFF
TRBV7-2	TRBJ2-7	CASSLQGGRTPYEQYF
TRBV5-4	TRBJ2-7	CASSRRLRYF
TRBV6-6	TRBJ2-3	CASSPGTSGNADTQYF
TRBV28	TRBJ1-5	CASSGDRGDQPQHF
TRBV27	TRBJ2-7	CASSSSLAGASEQYF
TRBV5-8	TRBJ2-1	CASSLLEQGIYNEQFF
TRBV28	TRBJ2-1	CASSPSRGLYNEQFF
TRBV12-3/TRBV12-4	TRBJ1-2	CASVPAGFEGYTF
TRBV5-6	TRBJ1-5	CASSTDRGPLANQPQHF
TRBV7-9	TRBJ1-3	CASSLAGGGTIYF
TRBV28	TRBJ1-4	CASSSPTGGLSEKLFF
TRBV7-2	TRBJ2-2	CASSPTGLGGVSGELFF
TRBV15	TRBJ2-3	CATRGRDYTDTQYF
TRBV5-6	TRBJ1-2	CASSLPGRSGYTF
TRBV29-1	TRBJ2-2	CSVTGAGTGELFF
TRBV19	TRBJ2-1	CASSIAGLLANSYNEQFF
TRBV27	TRBJ1-5	CASSLADNQPQHF
TRBV30	TRBJ1-5	CAWSSGQGSNQPQHF
TRBV15	TRBJ2-5	CATSRDRFSRETQYF
TRBV7-9	TRBJ1-1	CASSLGHDLLAFF
TRBV7-8	TRBJ2-5	CASSPQETQYF
TRBV2	TRBJ2-5	CASSEEAGAGKTQYF
TRBV6-2/TRBV6-3	TRBJ2-3	CASSYSLAGMEDTQYF
TRBV28	TRBJ2-1	CASSPLDSSSSYNEQFF
TRBV19	TRBJ1-3	CASKEDSYSGNTIYF
TRBV20-1	TRBJ2-1	CRPSSGHEQFF
TRBV29-1	TRBJ2-7	CSVEIRGGKYEQYF
TRBV7-3	TRBJ2-5	CASSLRGRETQYF
TRBV5-4	TRBJ1-1	CASSLEDRGFAAFF
TRBV27	TRBJ2-7	CASSRGYEQYF
TRBV19	TRBJ2-5	CASSHRETQYF
TRBV7-3	TRBJ2-1	CASSLLPSGRYNEQFF
TRBV6-5	TRBJ1-2	CASRAGQLQYYGYTF
TRBV27	TRBJ2-2	CASSLKGRGGELFF
TRBV19	TRBJ2-2	CASRSNDRTNTGELFF
TRBV6-1	TRBJ2-1	CASSEFRPGLAPHEQFF
TRBV5-5	TRBJ2-5	CASRRDRAWETQYF
TRBV7-9	TRBJ2-3	CASTSEGSTDTQYF
TRBV2	TRBJ2-2	CASSGRTVNTGELFF
TRBV19	TRBJ1-2	CASKSDRTRYGYTF
TRBV18	TRBJ2-1	CASSPLSQGASYNEQFF